This T cell receptor beta chain was documented in a study of blood T cell repertoires in COVID-19. Turning to the study itself: The samples span acute and convalescent COVID-19 from the United States, Italy and Spain. PBMCs, B-cell-depleted T cells, or T cells were the source of the cDNA or gDNA that made up the material.

Only one count was recorded for this clone. TCRdb's copy holds only in-frame clones and misses some; the assay was immunoSEQ multiplex PCR. This repertoire shows roughly 14,000 clones, approximately 92% found once; its top ten account for 7.6%. The V and J ends lost 4 bases and 9 bases, in that order; junction bases with no gene match: 4. The V gene's germline CDR1 is MNHEY and CDR2 SVGEGT. The CDR3 is 14 residues long. The chain combines TRBV6-2 or TRBV6-3 with TRBJ1-6, with TRBD1 matching 9 bases. The TCR comes from a human donor with active COVID-19. The donor label of this sample is uncertain. The sample consisted of peripheral blood. The CDR3 spells CASSSDRGFSPLHF. DNA for the CDR3: TGTGCCAGCAGTTCGGACAGGGGATTTTCACCCCTCCACTTT.